The rows below give T cell receptor beta chains drawn from one sample of a study of T-cell reconstitution after alpha-beta-depleted transplantation in children. TCRdb called the PCR reads again in MiXCR, with one record for every CDR3 protein. The table shows around 300,000 distinct CDR3 sequences, with around 20% occurring only once. The specimen was PBMCs, mostly from graft donor cells, collected 180 days after TCRalphabeta/CD19-depleted stem cell transplant. The receptor source for this set is a male patient aged 10-17 years who had a stem cell transplant for acute lymphoblastic leukemia, so the T cells may come from the graft donor. Each CDR3 is given with its conserved first and last residue. A D gene is named only where the DNA matches it firmly. Size is omitted from some rows. Given values are once, few, many or a class for expanded clones.

d_call: .
cdr3_length: 16
j_call: TRBJ2-1
v_call: TRBV6-5
clone_size: many
cdr3_aa: CASSYRITFNGNEQFF
cdr3_nt: TGTGCCAGCAGTTACCGCATCACCTTCAACGGCAATGAGCAGTTCTTC

d_call: TRBD2
cdr3_length: 14
j_call: TRBJ2-7
v_call: TRBV20-1
clone_size: few
cdr3_aa: CSAYSGRALYEQYF
cdr3_nt: TGCAGTGCTTATAGCGGGAGGGCCCTCTACGAGCAGTACTTC

d_call: .
cdr3_length: 13
j_call: TRBJ2-3
v_call: TRBV7-9
clone_size: .
cdr3_aa: CASLSGYTDTQYF
cdr3_nt: TGTGCCAGCCTTAGCGGTTACACAGATACGCAGTATTTT

d_call: .
cdr3_length: 13
j_call: TRBJ2-2
v_call: TRBV6-1
clone_size: few
cdr3_aa: CASSRLNTGELFF
cdr3_nt: TGTGCCAGCAGCCGTCTAAACACCGGGGAGCTGTTTTTT

d_call: .
cdr3_length: 14
j_call: TRBJ2-7
v_call: TRBV7-2
clone_size: few
cdr3_aa: CASSLAWGSYEQYF
cdr3_nt: TGTGCCAGCAGCTTAGCTTGGGGGAGCTACGAGCAGTACTTC

d_call: TRBD2
cdr3_length: 17
j_call: TRBJ2-5
v_call: TRBV15
clone_size: .
cdr3_aa: CATSRTSGSGLEETQYF
cdr3_nt: TGTGCCACCAGCAGGACTAGCGGGAGTGGGCTCGAAGAGACCCAGTACTTC

d_call: .
cdr3_length: 12
j_call: TRBJ2-3
v_call: TRBV5-4
clone_size: .
cdr3_aa: CASSLRAAGEYF
cdr3_nt: TGTGCCAGCAGCTTGCGGGCCGCGGGCGAGTATTTT

d_call: .
cdr3_length: 16
j_call: TRBJ1-5
v_call: TRBV4-1
clone_size: .
cdr3_aa: CASSQESRRVNQPQHF
cdr3_nt: TGCGCCAGCAGCCAAGAAAGTCGCAGGGTGAATCAGCCCCAGCATTTT

d_call: TRBD1
cdr3_length: 17
j_call: TRBJ2-5
v_call: TRBV4-1
clone_size: few
cdr3_aa: CASSQEGQGASEETQYF
cdr3_nt: TGCGCCAGCAGCCAAGAGGGGCAGGGGGCCTCGGAAGAGACCCAGTACTTC

d_call: .
cdr3_length: 12
j_call: TRBJ1-1
v_call: TRBV7-8
clone_size: few
cdr3_aa: CASSPRGSEAFF
cdr3_nt: TGTGCCAGCAGTCCTAGGGGTTCTGAAGCTTTCTTT

d_call: .
cdr3_length: 15
j_call: TRBJ1-2
v_call: TRBV9
clone_size: .
cdr3_aa: CASSVATVGPYGDTF
cdr3_nt: TGTGCCAGCAGCGTAGCCACAGTGGGACCGTATGGCGACACCTTC

d_call: .
cdr3_length: 15
j_call: TRBJ2-3
v_call: TRBV28
clone_size: .
cdr3_aa: CASSLGGVGTDTQYF
cdr3_nt: TGTGCCAGCAGTTTAGGCGGGGTGGGCACAGATACGCAGTATTTT

d_call: .
cdr3_length: 14
j_call: TRBJ1-1
v_call: TRBV6-4
clone_size: once
cdr3_aa: CASRKTGLATEAFF
cdr3_nt: TGTGCCAGCAGAAAAACAGGTTTAGCCACTGAAGCTTTCTTT

d_call: TRBD2
cdr3_length: 17
j_call: TRBJ2-5
v_call: TRBV12-3/TRBV12-4
clone_size: .
cdr3_aa: CASSRREGKQPRKTQYF
cdr3_nt: TGTGCCAGCAGTCGAAGGGAGGGGAAGCAACCACGAAAGACCCAGTACTTC

d_call: TRBD2
cdr3_length: 15
j_call: TRBJ2-7
v_call: TRBV10-3
clone_size: .
cdr3_aa: CAISDSAGGEDEQYF
cdr3_nt: TGTGCCATCAGTGACTCAGCGGGAGGCGAGGACGAGCAGTACTTC

d_call: TRBD1
cdr3_length: 17
j_call: TRBJ1-1
v_call: TRBV27
clone_size: .
cdr3_aa: CASSGRRGRSVNTEAFF
cdr3_nt: TGTGCCAGCAGTGGCCGGAGGGGGCGTTCGGTGAACACTGAAGCTTTCTTT

d_call: TRBD2
cdr3_length: 16
j_call: TRBJ2-1
v_call: TRBV20-1
clone_size: few
cdr3_aa: CSAREASGSSYNEQFF
cdr3_nt: TGCAGTGCTAGGGAAGCTAGCGGGAGCTCCTACAATGAGCAGTTCTTC